This paragraph covers one T cell receptor (beta chain) sequence. What it recognizes is unknown. Following autologous stem cell transplantation, relapse occurred in every patient, and exposure to brentuximab vedotin varied. The record originates from a study of PD-1 blockade in classical Hodgkin lymphoma. Study findings and constraints: By C4D1 there was a significant rise in CD4+ TCR diversity but not in CD8+ TCR diversity. No one has yet defined what causes the repertoire differences, which may be disease activity or prior therapy. Exclusion covered patients beginning nivolumab under 1 year post-ASCT.

The data were produced by immunoSEQ multiplex PCR, yet TCRdb's version contains in-frame clones alone and is incomplete. This table holds over 45,000 clones, around 78% found once. The CDR3 extends over 13 amino acids. The V and J ends lost 1 base and 3 bases respectively, with 6 bases between them. Per the germline V gene, CDR1 is SGHAT and CDR2 is FQNNGV. This TCR came from a human donor with classical Hodgkin lymphoma. This chain links TRBV11-2 with TRBJ1-1; D is perhaps TRBD1 (5 bases). The input for sequencing was peripheral blood mononuclear cells (PBMCs), taken before the second cycle of nivolumab. The CDR3 DNA follows: TGTGCCAGCAGCTTAGCGGGACACACTGAAGCTTTCTTT. Amino acids: CASSLAGHTEAFF.